The subject of this entry is one T cell receptor beta chain. Its specific antigen is unknown. Base qualities are not recorded, but no much larger clone differs from it by a single base. The data are from a study of cytomegalovirus exposure and HLA in healthy donors (dated by TCRdb to about 2017). For context, the study as a whole: In an earlier analysis of some 610 of the donors, 250 to 350 Gb of sequence data and approximately 100 million unique TCR beta sequences from about 179 million T cells were reported. The study used immunosequencing to profile the T cell repertoires of approximately 690 subjects and linked those repertoires to cytomegalovirus serostatus. A later analysis re-examined previously published TCR beta repertoires from more than 650 donors and added high-resolution HLA genotyping to investigate patterns of TCR occurrence. Donor age, sex, ethnicity and CMV serostatus were compiled together with the repertoire data. The later analysis used no new phenotypic data to find candidate immune exposures, relying instead on TCR beta sequences and their occurrence across donors. All discovery cohort repertoires had been generated on a single sequencing platform. Typing coverage differed by locus: A, B, C, DRB1 and DQB1 were typed in about 620-640 donors, DQA1 in about 500, DPA1 in some 600, and DPB1 in 400 to 480. An earlier analysis of a few hundred of the donors applied high-throughput TCR beta sequencing to assess whether each TCR beta V gene segment acted as functional or pseudogenic. Among the 398 genotyped donors, roughly 80% belonged to the genetic ancestry cluster associated with self-reported Caucasian donors. Across 398 genotyped donors of the cohort, an average of approximately 240,000 unique TCR beta nucleotide sequences per donor were sequenced, and roughly 20% of those sequences were non-productive. Besides the first cohort of roughly 700 subjects, a separate validation cohort made up of about 120 different subjects was used. To predict cytomegalovirus infection status, the study combined high-throughput TCR immunosequencing, statistical association of individual TCRs with disease status, and machine learning. Both class I and class II loci were covered by HLA typing, at four-digit resolution. Roughly 300 gigabases of sequencing data and tens of millions of unique TCR sequences were included in an early release covering about 700 HLA-typed donors. Roughly 5 DR-DQ haplotypes were treated as single units for association and clustering because of strong linkage in the cohort. The aim of the study was to test whether cataloging public T cell receptors could identify signatures of past pathogen exposure. A later genetic analysis took genome-wide SNP genotypes for about three fifths of the 666 donors and used that subset as a discovery cohort. General study outcomes and caveats: Correlated functional status among segregating V segments might reflect linkage disequilibrium, but an unknown experimental factor could not be ruled out. CMV serostatus was the only immune exposure information available for the cohort. In a later analysis, about 17,000 TCR beta sequences were associated with specific HLA alleles at a false discovery rate of 0.05. Three of the identified cytomegalovirus-associated TCR beta chains were confirmed in vitro to be specific for cytomegalovirus antigens. Several of the top co-occurrence clusters appeared to be linked to parvovirus B19, influenza, CMV and Epstein-Barr virus, according to a later analysis. Broadly in line with IMGT annotations, most TCR beta V segments showed up in productive rearrangements about 90% or about 30% of the time in an earlier analysis of around 600 of the donors. Compared with equally common non-associated chains, HLA-associated TCR beta chains in a later analysis were more clonally expanded and had lower generation probabilities. A further reported finding was that TCR beta sequences accurately predicted the HLA-A and HLA-B alleles for most subjects in the first cohort. Because counts were too low, 15 to 20 rarely observed V segments, including chromosome 9 orphons, were excluded from the earlier analysis of fewer than 650 of the donors. While some public TCRs were present in many individuals, most TCR sequences turned up only very rarely across donors. A group of highly shared sequence variants was considered likely to be a technical artifact of the sequencing pipeline. According to a later analysis, TCR association rates differed among HLA loci, with DRB1 alleles showing the most associated TCRs and HLA-C alleles showing the fewest. Roughly uniform sequencing depth across donors was assumed in presence/absence analyses, although this assumption may not hold. Compared with the 666-donor mean, donors in an Asian-associated ancestry cluster had fewer N-insertions in productive TCRs, according to a later genetic analysis. The authors suggested that the approach could potentially be generalized to other disease states and immunological phenotypes. Because the 87-base-pair reads could not distinguish some IMGT-functional V segments, including TRBV6-2 and TRBV6-3, those segments were excluded. In a later analysis, most CMV-associated TCR beta chains were found to appear HLA-restricted, with HLA associations seemingly driven largely by CMV exposure. In this cohort, only TCR beta chains were sequenced, and detectable features were limited by the absence of alpha or paired-chain data. The study listed approximately 160 TCR beta chains as associated with cytomegalovirus. Because HLA typing was missing for some donors at each locus, association tests included only the typed subset. In both the original and validation cohorts, the classifier was reported to diagnose cytomegalovirus status with high specificity and sensitivity. Assigning TCR associations to individual alleles was difficult when HLA alleles, especially DR and DQ, strongly co-occurred. In a later genetic analysis, a missense DCLRE1C variant was associated with V-gene and J-gene trimming of TCR beta chains, and the association was replicated in an independent cohort.

From the cysteine up to the phenylalanine, the CDR3 has a length of 13 residues. Of the read, only the CDR3 DNA is kept; its 39 bases are in frame from base 1. The germline V gene yields MNHNS for CDR1 and SASEGT for CDR2. Deletion took 1 base off V and 12 bases off J, with a span of 13 bases between the germline ends. The library came from the immunoSEQ multiplex PCR assay. For the multiplex PCR, a mixture combining 60 forward primers for TCR Vbeta segments and 13 reverse primers for TCR Jbeta segments was used. A multiplex PCR assay on genomic DNA amplified the CDR3 region of rearranged TCR beta genes. On the Illumina HiSeq System, the amplified TCR beta libraries were sequenced as 87-base-pair reads. On the study's bioinformatics: Across the roughly 640 repertoires, a later analysis counted tens of millions of unique TCR beta chains, 9 million to 14 million of which were shared by at least two donors. Raw reads were error-corrected and collapsed into unique sequences by a nearest-neighbor algorithm in which closely related sequences were merged to remove PCR and sequencing errors. V, D and J gene segments were assigned by aligning CDR3 sequences to IMGT reference sequences. For a sequence to be retained, at least a six-nucleotide match to both a V gene segment and a J gene segment was required. Rearrangements were classified as productive when the CDR3 lacked stop codons and remained in frame with V and J, and all other rearrangements were classified as non-productive. Following IMGT convention, CDR3 was defined as the stretch from the second conserved V-encoded cysteine up to the conserved J-encoded phenylalanine. The earlier analysis of 500 to 600 of the donors excluded sequences that lacked an unambiguous match to a single V gene segment. An earlier analysis of several hundred of the donors called V segments functional above 56.7% productive rearrangements and segregating when the between-donor standard deviation exceeded 5%. A statistical classification framework was built to diagnose cytomegalovirus status from the catalog of TCR beta chain sequences. In a later analysis, V and J genes were assigned by comparing TCR nucleotide sequences against IMGT/GENE-DB human TR gene sequences. The TCRdist pipeline was used in a later analysis to assign CDR3 sequences and most-parsimonious VDJ recombination scenarios. A later analysis defined each TCR beta chain by its CDR3 amino acid sequence plus V-gene family, and excluded reads lacking a unique V-gene family. A later analysis removed 450 to 600 highly shared, low-generation-probability nucleotide sequences to deal with suspected cross-contamination and a sequencing artifact. For each public chain, a later analysis derived a clonal expansion index from normalized ranks of inferred template counts within each repertoire. In a later analysis, generation probabilities were computed with a VDJ recombination model fitted to out-of-frame rearrangements, and the resulting probabilities were checked against IGoR. Hypergeometric tests were used in a later analysis to score TCR-TCR, TCR-HLA and TCR-CMV co-occurrence, with a repertoire-size bias correction applied to the TCR pairs. A later analysis estimated false discovery rates by permuting HLA or CMV assignments 20 times. In a later analysis, co-occurring TCRs were grouped using DBSCAN, and TCRdist sequence similarity was added for clustering within HLA-allele-positive subsets. Co-occurrence clustering excluded repertoires with fewer than 30,000 or more than 120,000 public chains, plus five with anomalous nucleotide sharing. The source is immuneACCESS, and TCRdb retained only in-frame sequences with V and J called. Part of the clones is not carried over; for the studies checked, unresolved V genes explain less than half of this, and the remainder is unexplained. That table supplies the V and J calls and clone size; D and trimming were determined from the DNA. This sample lists about 200,000 clones; 83% were detected once. In total, the top ten clones hold 1.3% to 1.5% of the sample.

The cohort was made up of approximately 700 healthy bone marrow donors. At the time of sampling, all cohort members were nominally healthy, though unrecorded immune exposures were likely present. The donor was CMV seronegative and was included in the group of around 320 seronegative cohort members. Each donor provided a peripheral blood sample, and peripheral blood mononuclear cells were used for TCR beta sequencing. The Qiagen DNeasy Blood Extraction Kit was used to extract genomic DNA from the blood cell samples. Material: PBMCs. The TCR sequence derives from a girl under 18 in good health and CMV-seronegative. The V and J segments used are TRBV6-1 and TRBJ1-5, with no confident D gene call. The CDR3 loop reads CASSEGSRFLQHF. Here is the DNA: TGTGCCAGCAGTGAAGGTAGTCGTTTTCTCCAGCATTTT.